This entry is about one TCR beta chain. This specimen belongs to a study of beta chain features in type 1 diabetes. The CDR3 totals 11 residues. TCRB transcripts that were expressed got sequenced, as all of the isolated RNA had been reverse transcribed. Measured with immunoSEQ multiplex PCR; TCRdb has only the in-frame clones, and not every one. The sample shows under 250,000 clones, roughly an eighth of them seen only once. The sample consisted of naive CD4+ T cells from blood. This sequence joins TRBV21-1 and TRBJ2-1; the DNA was not used to check the table's D call, TRBD1. TRBV21-1 is a known pseudogene. This TCR derives from a woman aged 35 to 49 in good health. DNA of the CDR3: TGTGCCAGCAGTTCAGGGGTTGAGCAGTTCTTC. This codes for CASSSGVEQFF.